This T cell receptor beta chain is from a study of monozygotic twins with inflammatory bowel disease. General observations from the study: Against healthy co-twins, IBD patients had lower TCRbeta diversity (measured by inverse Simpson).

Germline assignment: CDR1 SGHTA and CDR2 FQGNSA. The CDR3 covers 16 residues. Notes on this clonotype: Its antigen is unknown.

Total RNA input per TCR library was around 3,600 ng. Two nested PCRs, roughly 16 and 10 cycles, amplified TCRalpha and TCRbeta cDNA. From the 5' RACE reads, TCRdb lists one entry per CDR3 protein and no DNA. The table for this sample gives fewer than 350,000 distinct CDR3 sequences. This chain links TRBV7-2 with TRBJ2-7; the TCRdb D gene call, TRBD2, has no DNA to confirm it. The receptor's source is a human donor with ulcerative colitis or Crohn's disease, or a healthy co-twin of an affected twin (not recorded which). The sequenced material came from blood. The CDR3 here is CASSTSGGGAFYEQYF. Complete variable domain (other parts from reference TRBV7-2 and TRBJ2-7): GAGVSQSPSNKVTEKGKDVELRCDPISGHTALYWYRQSLGQGLEFLIYFQGNSAPDKSGLPSDRFSAERTGGSVSTLTIQRTQQEDSAVYLCASSTSGGGAFYEQYFGPGTRLTVT.